This entry describes one T cell receptor beta chain. Generated by immunoSEQ multiplex PCR, the TCRdb table keeps only in-frame clones and is missing some. The table includes 98,000 or so clones, nearly 95% detected once. The sample originates from a study of siplizumab effects on memory and regulatory T cells. The V end lost 6 bases, the J end lost 5 bases, and 13 bases lay between the germline ends. The CDR3 has 13 residues. Germline-derived CDR1 and CDR2 are MNHNS and SASEGT. The gene calls are TRBV6-1 and TRBJ1-2, with a tentative D call TRBD1 (6 bases). Sequencing was performed on Tregs sorted from blood. The receptor comes from a human donor in good health. CDR3 sequence reads: CASRTGLIYGYTF. The CDR3 DNA follows: TGTGCCAGCAGGACAGGTCTCATTTATGGCTACACCTTC.